This entry lists 8 T cell receptor beta chains sequenced from one sample in a study of cytomegalovirus exposure and HLA in healthy donors. Primers included in the PCR were 60 Vbeta and 13 Jbeta primers. Sequencing used immunoSEQ multiplex PCR; TCRdb keeps in-frame clones, though not all of them. This repertoire shows under 150,000 clones, over 70% found once; its top ten account for about 1.8%. The sample consisted of PBMCs. These receptors were taken from a woman aged 40 to 50 in good health and CMV-seronegative.

The rearrangement uses TRBV7-6 and TRBJ2-7; 12 bases align to TRBD1. This CDR3 has 14 residues. Per germline, CDR1 SGHVS and CDR2 FNYEAQ. J was trimmed by 6 bases and V by 4 bases; bases with no gene match: 4. DNA for the CDR3: TGTGCCAGCAGCTCGGGACAGGGGGCAGTCGAGCAGTACTTC. Its protein product is CASSSGQGAVEQYF.

This clone was counted a single time. The chain uses TRBV27 and TRBJ2-2; D is perhaps TRBD2 (6 bases). In germline, CDR1 is MNHEY, CDR2 SMNVEV (reference sequence). This CDR3 is built from 14 residues. V lost 6 bases and J 4 bases, leaving 12 bases between the germline ends. CDR3 DNA: TGTGCCAGCAGGGGGGGTTCGGGCACCGGGGAGCTGTTTTTT. Translating it yields CASRGGSGTGELFF.

The CDR3 here is CAWSVSDSYGYTF. CDR3 DNA sequence: TGTGCCTGGAGTGTAAGTGACAGCTATGGCTACACCTTC. The chain links TRBV30 to TRBJ1-2; TRBD1 might be the D (5 bases). Trimming removed 0 bases from V and 4 bases from J, with 9 bases in between. Germline CDR1 reads GTSNPN; CDR2 reads SVGIG (reference sequence). The CDR3 totals 13 residues.

This clone was seen a few times. The gene calls are TRBV5-1 and TRBJ2-2; 11 positions agree with TRBD2. V gave up 1 base and J gave up 0 bases; unmatched junction bases: 5. The CDR3 is 18 amino acids. The germline V gene has CDR1 SGHRS and CDR2 YFSETQ. The CDR3 region is CASSLLLAGDSNTGELFF. Here the CDR3 DNA reads TGCGCCAGCAGCTTGCTACTAGCGGGAGACTCGAACACCGGGGAGCTGTTTTTT.

The genes are TRBV27 and TRBJ1-2; D perhaps matches TRBD1 (6 bases). The CDR3 covers 12 residues. Germline V gene lookup returns CDR1 MNHEY and CDR2 SMNVEV (reference sequence). Trimming took 6 bases from V and 5 from J, leaving 10 bases between them. The CDR3 loop is CASRDSLYGYTF. DNA of the CDR3: TGTGCCAGCAGGGACAGCCTTTATGGCTACACCTTC.

The V and J genes are TRBV18 and TRBJ1-2; TRBD1 aligns across 7 bases. V lost 6 bases to trimming and J lost 10 bases; unmatched junction nucleotides: 8. This CDR3 contains 12 residues. Germline V gives CDR1 KGHSH, CDR2 LQKENI. In nucleotides, the CDR3 is TGTGCCAGCTCCAAGCAGGGGGATGACTACACCTTC. This sequence encodes CASSKQGDDYTF.

This clone was detected only a few times. The chain couples TRBV2 to TRBJ1-1; D may be TRBD1 (6 bases). The V gene's germline CDR1 is SNHLY and CDR2 FYNNEI. CDR3 size: 14 residues. V lost 4 bases and J lost 2, with 11 bases in between. The CDR3, as DNA: TGTGCCAGCAGTGTCCAGGGGTCCAACACTGAAGCTTTCTTT. Translation: CASSVQGSNTEAFF.

This clone was observed a handful of times. The V gene is TRBV6-5, the J gene TRBJ1-4; D gene uncertain. The ends were cut back, 8 bases at V and 3 bases at J, with 10 bases in the middle. Germline loops: CDR1 MNHEY, CDR2 SVGAGI. CDR3 length: 13 residues. The CDR3 DNA is TGTGCCAGCGCTGGCACCTCTAATGAAAAACTGTTTTTT. This codes for CASAGTSNEKLFF.